Listed below are T cell receptor beta chains from one sample, sequenced in a study of T-cell memory formation after mild COVID-19. TCRdb fed the 5' RACE reads into MiXCR, producing one record per CDR3 protein. The data show 350,000 to 500,000 distinct CDR3 sequences, around a quarter seen once. The specimen sequenced was PBMCs or a T cell subset sorted from them (not recorded which). The receptor source for this set is an adult woman who had mild COVID-19 (a few samples of this study predate the infection). Cell type and time point are not known. The CDR3 runs from the conserved cysteine through the conserved F or W. A D gene is named only where the DNA matches it firmly. For some rows the clone size is stated as once, few or many, or as a class when expanded; others skip it.

J gene: TRBJ1-1
D gene: NA
V gene: TRBV7-6
clone size: NA
CDR3 DNA: TGTGCCAGCAGCTTATCCGGGTGGTCCCCTGAAGCTTTCTTT
CDR3 protein: CASSLSGWSPEAFF

J gene: TRBJ2-3
D gene: NA
V gene: TRBV5-1
clone size: NA
CDR3 DNA: TGCGCCAGCAGCTTCCAAGACAGTAGCACAGATACGCAGTATTTT
CDR3 protein: CASSFQDSSTDTQYF

J gene: TRBJ2-3
D gene: TRBD2
V gene: TRBV4-2
clone size: many
CDR3 DNA: TGTGCCAGCAGCCAAGCCCCGGCTAGCGGGTCGGATACGCAGTATTTT
CDR3 protein: CASSQAPASGSDTQYF

J gene: TRBJ2-7
D gene: NA
V gene: TRBV29-1
clone size: NA
CDR3 DNA: TGCAGCGTTCAATCCGACACGCGCCTATACGAGCAGTACTTC
CDR3 protein: CSVQSDTRLYEQYF

J gene: TRBJ2-3
D gene: TRBD2
V gene: TRBV7-3
clone size: few
CDR3 DNA: TGTGCCAGCGCTAGCGGGAGACCAGATACGCAGTATTTT
CDR3 protein: CASASGRPDTQYF

J gene: TRBJ1-5
D gene: NA
V gene: TRBV5-1
clone size: few
CDR3 DNA: TGCGCCAGCAGCTTGGGGACCGCGCATCAGCCCCAGCATTTT
CDR3 protein: CASSLGTAHQPQHF

J gene: TRBJ1-1
D gene: NA
V gene: TRBV29-1
clone size: few
CDR3 DNA: TGCAGCGTACATTTGGGGCAGGGAGGAGCGGCTTTCTTT
CDR3 protein: CSVHLGQGGAAFF

J gene: TRBJ1-2
D gene: NA
V gene: TRBV20-1
clone size: NA
CDR3 DNA: TGCAGTGCTAGAGATATATTGCAGGGCGCTAACTATGGCTACACCTTC
CDR3 protein: CSARDILQGANYGYTF

J gene: TRBJ2-7
D gene: TRBD2
V gene: TRBV5-4
clone size: NA
CDR3 DNA: TGTGCCAGCAGCTTAACCGGACTAGCGGGGGACTCCTACGAGCAGTACTTC
CDR3 protein: CASSLTGLAGDSYEQYF

J gene: TRBJ1-4
D gene: TRBD1
V gene: TRBV5-1
clone size: few
CDR3 DNA: TGCGCCAGCAGCTTTGGGACAGGGGGCTTGGAAAAACTGTTTTTT
CDR3 protein: CASSFGTGGLEKLFF

J gene: TRBJ2-3
D gene: TRBD2
V gene: TRBV9
clone size: NA
CDR3 DNA: TGTGCCAGCAGCGTAGGAGCAGCGGGGGCTTCAGATACGCAGTATTTT
CDR3 protein: CASSVGAAGASDTQYF

J gene: TRBJ2-7
D gene: NA
V gene: TRBV6-5
clone size: few
CDR3 DNA: TGTGCCAGCCGACCCCCACGGAATACGGGCGAGCAGTACTTC
CDR3 protein: CASRPPRNTGEQYF

J gene: TRBJ2-7
D gene: NA
V gene: TRBV4-1
clone size: NA
CDR3 DNA: TGCGCCAGCAGCCAAGATAGGTCAGGACCTTCCTACGAGCAGTACTTC
CDR3 protein: CASSQDRSGPSYEQYF

J gene: TRBJ2-3
D gene: NA
V gene: TRBV20-1
clone size: NA
CDR3 DNA: TGCAGTGCTAGAGACTCGGCGGTGAGCACAGATACGCAGTATTTT
CDR3 protein: CSARDSAVSTDTQYF

J gene: TRBJ2-7
D gene: TRBD1
V gene: TRBV7-2
clone size: few
CDR3 DNA: TGTGCCAGCAGCTCGGGACAGCCTAGCTACGAGCAGTACTTC
CDR3 protein: CASSSGQPSYEQYF

J gene: TRBJ2-7
D gene: TRBD2
V gene: TRBV12-3/TRBV12-4
clone size: few
CDR3 DNA: TGTGCCAGCAGTTTCCGGACTAGCGGGAGCTCCTACGAGCAGTACTTC
CDR3 protein: CASSFRTSGSSYEQYF

J gene: TRBJ2-7
D gene: NA
V gene: TRBV10-3
clone size: few
CDR3 DNA: TGTGCCATCAGTCCAGACAGGAGCTCCTACGAGCAGTACTTC
CDR3 protein: CAISPDRSSYEQYF

J gene: TRBJ2-1
D gene: NA
V gene: TRBV5-1
clone size: few
CDR3 DNA: TGCGCCAGCAGCTTACAGGAAGCCTACAATGAGCAGTTCTTC
CDR3 protein: CASSLQEAYNEQFF

J gene: TRBJ1-2
D gene: TRBD1
V gene: TRBV5-5
clone size: many
CDR3 DNA: TGTGCCAGCAGCGTAATGCCGGGACAGGCGTATGGCTACACCTTC
CDR3 protein: CASSVMPGQAYGYTF

J gene: TRBJ2-7
D gene: TRBD2
V gene: TRBV20-1
clone size: few
CDR3 DNA: TGCAGTGCTAGGGACGGACTAGCGGGCTCCTACGAGCAGTACTTC
CDR3 protein: CSARDGLAGSYEQYF

J gene: TRBJ2-7
D gene: TRBD1
V gene: TRBV7-9
clone size: NA
CDR3 DNA: TGTGCCAGCAGTAGGGACAGAGCATCCTACGAGCAGTACTTC
CDR3 protein: CASSRDRASYEQYF

J gene: TRBJ2-1
D gene: TRBD2
V gene: TRBV5-6
clone size: many
CDR3 DNA: TGTGCCAGCAGCTTGGCTAGCGGGGTTGAGCAGTTCTTC
CDR3 protein: CASSLASGVEQFF

J gene: TRBJ1-2
D gene: NA
V gene: TRBV29-1
clone size: NA
CDR3 DNA: TGCAGCGCCTACAGGTTCGCCCGCAACTATGGCTACACCTTC
CDR3 protein: CSAYRFARNYGYTF

J gene: TRBJ1-1
D gene: NA
V gene: TRBV2
clone size: few
CDR3 DNA: TGTGCCAGCAGTGAATTGGTGACAGCGAACACTGAAGCTTTCTTT
CDR3 protein: CASSELVTANTEAFF

J gene: TRBJ1-2
D gene: NA
V gene: TRBV2
clone size: NA
CDR3 DNA: TGTGCCAGCAGTGTAGACAGCAGACCCTTGGGCTACACCTTC
CDR3 protein: CASSVDSRPLGYTF

J gene: TRBJ2-7
D gene: TRBD1
V gene: TRBV30
clone size: NA
CDR3 DNA: TGTGCCTGGAGTACAGGGGGCGAGCAGTACTTC
CDR3 protein: CAWSTGGEQYF

J gene: TRBJ2-7
D gene: NA
V gene: TRBV14
clone size: NA
CDR3 DNA: TGTGCCAGCAATAGTGACCCGCGGAGCGAGCAGTACTTC
CDR3 protein: CASNSDPRSEQYF

J gene: TRBJ2-1
D gene: TRBD2
V gene: TRBV24-1
clone size: few
CDR3 DNA: TGTGCCACCAGTGATTTAACGGGAGGAGGTAATGAGCAGTTCTTC
CDR3 protein: CATSDLTGGGNEQFF

J gene: TRBJ2-1
D gene: TRBD2
V gene: TRBV4-1
clone size: NA
CDR3 DNA: TGCGCCAGCAGCCAAGACATAAAACTAGCGGGGGTAGATGAGCAGTTCTTC
CDR3 protein: CASSQDIKLAGVDEQFF

J gene: TRBJ2-1
D gene: TRBD2
V gene: TRBV6-4
clone size: NA
CDR3 DNA: TGTGCCAGCAGCGGACTAGCGGGAGGTTCCTTGCAGTTCTTC
CDR3 protein: CASSGLAGGSLQFF

J gene: TRBJ2-1
D gene: TRBD2
V gene: TRBV18
clone size: NA
CDR3 DNA: TGTGCCACGTCCGGGGGGAATTCCGGATACAATGAGCAGTTCTTC
CDR3 protein: CATSGGNSGYNEQFF

J gene: TRBJ2-1
D gene: NA
V gene: TRBV11-2
clone size: NA
CDR3 DNA: TGTGCCAGCAGCTTATTGACGGGTGGGCTCGAGCAGTTCTTC
CDR3 protein: CASSLLTGGLEQFF

J gene: TRBJ1-2
D gene: TRBD1
V gene: TRBV7-2
clone size: NA
CDR3 DNA: TGTGCCAGCAGCTTTGGGACAGGTGGTAGGACCTTC
CDR3 protein: CASSFGTGGRTF

J gene: TRBJ2-7
D gene: NA
V gene: TRBV5-5
clone size: few
CDR3 DNA: TGTGCCAGCAGCCGCACGTCCCGCGGGGTATCTTCCTACGAGCAGTACTTC
CDR3 protein: CASSRTSRGVSSYEQYF

J gene: TRBJ2-2
D gene: TRBD2
V gene: TRBV4-3
clone size: NA
CDR3 DNA: TGCGCCAGCAGCCAACCCCGACTAGCGGGAGGAGGCACCGGGGAGCTGTTTTTT
CDR3 protein: CASSQPRLAGGGTGELFF

J gene: TRBJ2-1
D gene: NA
V gene: TRBV5-5
clone size: NA
CDR3 DNA: TGTGCCAGCAGTTCAGACTCGGACTCCTACAATGAGCAGTTCTTC
CDR3 protein: CASSSDSDSYNEQFF

J gene: TRBJ2-7
D gene: NA
V gene: TRBV5-1
clone size: few
CDR3 DNA: TGCGCCAGCAGCGCTCGGTCAGGGTTTGAGCAGTACTTC
CDR3 protein: CASSARSGFEQYF

J gene: TRBJ2-3
D gene: TRBD2
V gene: TRBV20-1
clone size: NA
CDR3 DNA: TGCAGTGCTAGCGGGAGGGGGGCCCCAGATACGCAGTATTTT
CDR3 protein: CSASGRGAPDTQYF

J gene: TRBJ2-1
D gene: TRBD1
V gene: TRBV20-1
clone size: NA
CDR3 DNA: TGCAGTGCTAGCCGTGACAGGGTGTTCAATGAGCAGTTCTTC
CDR3 protein: CSASRDRVFNEQFF

J gene: TRBJ1-1
D gene: TRBD1
V gene: TRBV5-1
clone size: NA
CDR3 DNA: TGCGCCAGCAGCTGGCAGGGGGCGGACACTGAAGCTTTCTTT
CDR3 protein: CASSWQGADTEAFF

J gene: TRBJ2-7
D gene: TRBD1
V gene: TRBV12-3/TRBV12-4
clone size: few
CDR3 DNA: TGTGCCAGCAGTTTTGGGACAGACTCCTACGAGCAGTACTTC
CDR3 protein: CASSFGTDSYEQYF

J gene: TRBJ2-2
D gene: TRBD1
V gene: TRBV24-1
clone size: few
CDR3 DNA: TGTGCCACCAGTGATTATGAGACAGGGGACACCGGGGAGCTGTTTTTT
CDR3 protein: CATSDYETGDTGELFF

J gene: TRBJ2-3
D gene: TRBD2
V gene: TRBV7-3
clone size: NA
CDR3 DNA: TGTGCCAGCAGCTCCGGACTAGCGGGGGGGAGCACAGATACGCAGTATTTT
CDR3 protein: CASSSGLAGGSTDTQYF

J gene: TRBJ2-3
D gene: TRBD1
V gene: TRBV5-1
clone size: NA
CDR3 DNA: TGCGCCAGCAGCTTCGGACAGGGTAGTAGGACAGATACGCAGTATTTT
CDR3 protein: CASSFGQGSRTDTQYF

J gene: TRBJ2-4
D gene: TRBD2
V gene: TRBV3-1
clone size: NA
CDR3 DNA: TGTGCCAGCAGCCAGGGACTAGCGGGAGGGTGGGACAAAAACATTCAGTACTTC
CDR3 protein: CASSQGLAGGWDKNIQYF

J gene: TRBJ2-7
D gene: TRBD1
V gene: TRBV29-1
clone size: NA
CDR3 DNA: TGCAGCGCTAGACAGGGGTACCGAGAGCAGTACTTC
CDR3 protein: CSARQGYREQYF

J gene: TRBJ2-2
D gene: TRBD2
V gene: TRBV9
clone size: NA
CDR3 DNA: TGTGCCAGCAGCGTAGCCTCGACTAGCGGCAACACCGGGGAGCTGTTTTTT
CDR3 protein: CASSVASTSGNTGELFF

J gene: TRBJ1-5
D gene: TRBD1
V gene: TRBV12-3/TRBV12-4
clone size: NA
CDR3 DNA: TGTGCCAGCAGCCCCAGGGGGGGGCTAAAAAGCAATCAGCCCCAGCATTTT
CDR3 protein: CASSPRGGLKSNQPQHF

J gene: TRBJ2-5
D gene: NA
V gene: TRBV2
clone size: NA
CDR3 DNA: TGTGCCAGCAGTCTGACTAACCGGGAGACCCAGTACTTC
CDR3 protein: CASSLTNRETQYF

J gene: TRBJ2-7
D gene: TRBD2
V gene: TRBV29-1
clone size: NA
CDR3 DNA: TGCAGCGTTCGCACTAGCGGGACCCGGGCCTACGAGCAGTACTTC
CDR3 protein: CSVRTSGTRAYEQYF

J gene: TRBJ1-1
D gene: NA
V gene: TRBV5-1
clone size: NA
CDR3 DNA: TGCGCCAGCAGCTTGGATTTTGGGTTATCCACTGAAGCTTTCTTT
CDR3 protein: CASSLDFGLSTEAFF

J gene: TRBJ2-7
D gene: TRBD1
V gene: TRBV12-3/TRBV12-4
clone size: NA
CDR3 DNA: TGTGCCAGCAGTTTCGGGACAGTTTACGAGCAGTACTTC
CDR3 protein: CASSFGTVYEQYF